The sequence of this TCR beta chain was determined in a study of cytomegalovirus exposure and HLA in healthy donors. A word on this clone: Its antigen remains unknown.

Findings and limits, study-wide: TRBV6-2, TRBV6-3 and other indistinguishable V segments were excluded.

This CDR3 comprises 11 residues. The ends lost 2 bases at V and 16 bases at J; junction bases unmatched: 5. Germline V gene sequence: CDR1 MNHEY, CDR2 SVGAGI. The PCR ran on 60 Vbeta and 13 Jbeta primers. Measured with immunoSEQ multiplex PCR; TCRdb has only the in-frame clones, and not every one. The table shows some 130,000 clones, with around 73% occurring only once. The sample taken for sequencing was PBMCs. The receptor comes from a man aged 45-65 years in good health and CMV-seronegative. This chain links TRBV6-5 with TRBJ2-1; 7 nucleotides line up with TRBD2. CDR3 amino acids: CASSYGGRIFF. CDR3 DNA sequence: TGTGCCAGCAGTTACGGCGGGAGAATATTCTTC.